The 24 T cell receptor beta chains below come from one sample, sequenced in a study of Ad26.COV2.S vaccination and SARS-CoV-2 variants. Only in-frame clones appear in the TCRdb table, and some are missing; sequencing was by immunoSEQ multiplex PCR. The table includes roughly 380,000 clones, around 87% detected once. Treatment indicated: roughly 19 received Ad26.COV2.S at low or high dose, single or two shots; 5 received placebo; per-sample allocation not given. Samples were taken on day 63 after the first vaccine or placebo injection. The specimen comprised peripheral blood, sampled in a trial of Ad26.COV2.S vaccine versus placebo. These receptors came from a person aged 18-65 years who received the Ad26.COV2.S COVID-19 vaccine or a placebo.

This chain joins TRBV5-6 and TRBJ2-7; maybe TRBD1 (6 bases). Germline CDR1 SGHDT, CDR2 YYEEEE. The germline V and J ends were trimmed by 7 bases and 5 bases, with 25 bases remaining between them. The CDR3 spans 16 residues. Here the CDR3 reads CASSPFTGHSSNEQYF. In DNA form, the CDR3 reads TGTGCCAGCTCCCCTTTTACGGGACACTCAAGCAACGAGCAGTACTTC.

This rearrangement joins TRBV30 to TRBJ2-7, with D perhaps matching TRBD2 (5 bases). V gave up 6 bases and J gave up 4 bases, with 13 bases separating them. The CDR3 totals 12 residues. Germline V gene lookup returns CDR1 GTSNPN and CDR2 SVGIG (reference sequence). For the CDR3, the DNA is TGTGCCTGCTACACCGGAGGATACGAGCAGTACTTC. It codes for CACYTGGYEQYF.

This sequence joins TRBV5-1 and TRBJ2-5; TRBD2 agrees at 7 bases. Germline V gene data show CDR1 as SGHRS and CDR2 as YFSETQ. The trim removed 6 bases at V and 1 base at J, leaving 9 bases unmatched. The CDR3 extends over 15 amino acids. CDR3 coding DNA: TGCGCCAGCACTCTAGCGGCGAGTGCCCAAGAGACCCAGTACTTC. This gives the protein CASTLAASAQETQYF.

J is TRBJ2-5 and V is TRBV5-4; TRBD2 matches at 10 bases. Germline V gives CDR1 SGHNT, CDR2 YYREEE (reference sequence). J lost 5 bases, V lost 2 bases, and 9 bases had no gene match. The CDR3 has 16 residues. Here the CDR3 DNA reads TGTGCCAGCAGCTTAGCCAGCGGGGGGGTTGGGGAGACCCAGTACTTC. Translation gives CASSLASGGVGETQYF.

The chain recombines TRBV18 with TRBJ2-5; 14 bases align to TRBD2. The germline CDR1 and CDR2 sequences are KGHSH and LQKENI. This CDR3 spans 16 amino acids. Trimming at V came to 4 bases and at J to 1 base, leaving 2 bases not matched to a gene. CDR3 in amino acids: CASSRGLAGGQETQYF. The CDR3 region has the DNA TGTGCCAGCTCACGAGGACTAGCGGGGGGCCAAGAGACCCAGTACTTC.

The CDR3 nucleotides are TGTGCCAGCAGCTGGGGACTAGCGCAAGAGACCCAGTACTTC. It is translated as CASSWGLAQETQYF. V and J are TRBV5-4 and TRBJ2-5, with 10 nucleotides matching TRBD2. The germline CDR1 and CDR2 sequences are SGHNT and YYREEE (reference sequence). The J segment lost 2 bases and the V segment lost 3 bases, leaving 1 base of the junction unmatched. The CDR3 sequence is 14 residues long.

The chain combines TRBV2 with TRBJ1-5, with TRBD1 as a possible D gene (5 bases). V was pared by 4 bases and J by 6 bases, with 10 bases between. Per germline, CDR1 SNHLY and CDR2 FYNNEI. The length of the CDR3 is 13 residues. The CDR3 DNA reads as TGTGCCAGCAGTGTCGGGAGGGGTCAGCCCCAGCATTTT. It yields the protein CASSVGRGQPQHF.

The chain carries TRBV11-2 and TRBJ2-7, with D unclear. From germline, CDR1 is SGHAT and CDR2 FQNNGV. The CDR3 contains 14 residues. Deletions cut 4 bases from V and 7 bases from J, with 17 bases between. The CDR3 region has the DNA TGTGCCAGCAGCTCCGGGCCCCGAGCCGGAGAGCAGTACTTC. This sequence encodes CASSSGPRAGEQYF.

The V gene is TRBV27, the J gene TRBJ2-7; D is ambiguous. Germline V CDR1 and CDR2: MNHEY, SMNVEV (reference sequence). Trimming stripped 0 bases from V and 6 bases from J, with 0 bases between. This CDR3 is 10 amino acids long. The CDR3 DNA reads as TGTGCCAGCAGTTTATCCGAGCAGTACTTC. Protein: CASSLSEQYF.

CDR3 bases: TGTGCCAGCACCCCGCGGCGGAACCAGCAAGAGACCCAGTACTTC. This sequence encodes CASTPRRNQQETQYF. V gene TRBV6-6 combines with J gene TRBJ2-5; D is undetermined. Germline CDR1 MNHNY, CDR2 SVGAGI (reference sequence). This CDR3 region has 15 residues. With 7 bases removed from V and 2 bases from J, the gap between germline ends came to 17 bases.

This clone has just a few counts. The gene calls are TRBV13 and TRBJ2-7; 9 bases agree with TRBD2. CDR1 is PRHDT and CDR2 is FYEKMQ in the germline V gene (reference sequence). The V gene end was trimmed by 11 bases and the J gene end by 2 bases; junction bases not matched to a gene: 7. The CDR3 length is 13 residues. CDR3 in DNA: TGTGCCGGAGCGGGGGGAACCCCCTACGAGCAGTACTTC. Translating gives CAGAGGTPYEQYF.

This clone has more than one count but fewer than ten. This sequence joins TRBV12-3 or TRBV12-4 and TRBJ1-2, with D tentatively TRBD1 (6 bases). The CDR3 is made up of 13 amino acids. Trimming pared 8 bases from V and 4 bases from J, leaving 14 bases between. The CDR3 reads CASARDNLYGYTF. CDR3 coding DNA: TGTGCCAGCGCGAGGGACAACCTCTATGGCTACACCTTC.

The chain employs TRBV6-5 and TRBJ1-6; 12 nucleotides align to TRBD1. This CDR3 has 14 amino acids. CDR1 and CDR2 (germline): MNHEY, SVGAGI. V dropped 6 bases and J dropped 10; count of bases not matched to a gene: 4. Here the CDR3 reads CASRGQGADSPLHF. As DNA, the CDR3 is TGTGCCAGCAGGGGACAGGGGGCGGACTCACCCCTCCACTTT.

This chain uses TRBV4-3 with TRBJ1-1; possibly TRBD1 for D (5 bases). CDR3 size: 15 residues. CDR1 is LGHNA, CDR2 YSLEER, per germline. V lost 5 bases and J lost 1, with 14 bases in between. The CDR3 here is CASSRSGFRNTEAFF. In DNA form, the CDR3 reads TGCGCCAGCAGCAGATCAGGGTTCAGGAACACTGAAGCTTTCTTT.

This sequence joins TRBV6-1 and TRBJ1-2; the match to TRBD1 covers 7 bases. This CDR3 comprises 13 residues. V was pared by 3 bases and J by 8 bases, with 6 bases of the junction left unmatched. Germline CDR1 MNHNS, CDR2 SASEGT. The CDR3 sequence is CASSDRGSLGYTF. CDR3 bases: TGTGCCAGCAGTGACAGGGGGTCGTTAGGCTACACCTTC.

The gene calls are TRBV28 and TRBJ1-5; 7 bases map to TRBD1. The CDR3 is made up of 15 amino acids. J was trimmed by 3 bases and V by 5 bases; bases with no gene match: 7. CDR1 is MDHEN, CDR2 SYDVKM, per germline. This chain's CDR3 is CASSPQTGINQPQHF. As DNA, the CDR3 is TGTGCCAGCAGTCCCCAGACAGGGATCAATCAGCCCCAGCATTTT.

The chain employs TRBV6-5 and TRBJ1-1; 7 positions agree with TRBD1. This CDR3 has 14 amino acids. CDR1 and CDR2 (germline): MNHEY, SVGAGI. Trimming at V came to 5 bases and at J to 0 bases, leaving 3 bases not matched to a gene. The CDR3 nucleotides are TGTGCCAGCAGTCGGGGACAGCTGAACACTGAAGCTTTCTTT. Translation: CASSRGQLNTEAFF.

The V call is TRBV5-6, the J call TRBJ1-5; 7 bases map to TRBD1. The V gene end was trimmed by 0 bases and the J gene end by 5 bases; junction bases not matched to a gene: 5. This CDR3 contains 15 residues. Germline V CDR1 and CDR2: SGHDT, YYEEEE. The CDR3 reads CASSLGQGRYQPQHF. The CDR3 DNA sequence: TGTGCCAGCAGCTTGGGACAGGGCAGGTATCAGCCCCAGCATTTT.

Comments on this clone: Within the sample, other DNA sequences also encode this same CDR3. The chain carries TRBV27 and TRBJ2-6, with D uncertain. The germline V gene has CDR1 MNHEY and CDR2 SMNVEV (reference sequence). CDR3 length equals 13 residues. Trimming removed 6 bases from V and 0 bases from J, with 3 bases in between. This CDR3 reads CASSLSGANVLTF. DNA for the CDR3: TGTGCCAGCAGCCTCTCTGGGGCCAACGTCCTGACTTTC.

This clone was detected once. The genes are TRBV12-3 or TRBV12-4 and TRBJ2-1; D might be TRBD1 or TRBD2, each matching 5 bases. The CDR3 consists of 13 residues. V lost 5 bases and J 12 bases, leaving 17 bases between the germline ends. CDR3 coding DNA: TGTGCCAGCAGTACCCTGGGACCCCAGTCGCAGTTCTTC. Residues: CASSTLGPQSQFF.

The chain combines TRBV14 with TRBJ1-4; D may be TRBD1 (5 bases). The CDR3 has 16 amino acids. The germline V gene encodes CDR1 SGHDN and CDR2 FVKESK. V was cut by 5 bases and J by 4 bases, with 17 bases left in between. CDR3 coding DNA: TGTGCCAGCAGCTACTACAGCGGGGCTCTTAATGAAAAACTGTTTTTT. This gives the protein CASSYYSGALNEKLFF.

This clone was seen once. The chain couples TRBV7-2 to TRBJ1-5; D is possibly TRBD1 (5 bases). CDR1 and CDR2 (germline): SGHTA, FQGNSA. The CDR3 is 17 residues long. Trimming cost V 5 bases and J 3 bases, with 20 bases left between them. This CDR3 reads CASSDSIYRDLNQPQHF. DNA for the CDR3: TGTGCCAGCAGCGACTCCATCTACCGGGACCTCAATCAGCCCCAGCATTTT. Combining the CDR3 with reference TRBV7-2 and TRBJ1-5 gives the whole variable domain GAGVSQSPSNKVTEKGKDVELRCDPISGHTALYWYRQSLGQGLEFLIYFQGNSAPDKSGLPSDRFSAERTGGSVSTLTIQRTQQEDSAVYLCASSDSIYRDLNQPQHFGDGTRLSIL.

V gene TRBV7-9 combines with J gene TRBJ2-3; 11 nucleotides agree with TRBD1. Germline assignment: CDR1 SEHNR and CDR2 FQNEAQ (reference sequence). With 4 bases clipped from V and 4 bases from J, the junction kept 4 bases outside the gene matches. This CDR3 comprises 15 residues. The CDR3, as DNA: TGTGCCAGCAGCTCGGACAGGGGGCGAGCAGATACGCAGTATTTT. It translates to CASSSDRGRADTQYF.

V is TRBV9 and J is TRBJ2-2, with D possibly TRBD1 on 6 matching bases. The length of the CDR3 is 17 residues. Germline values: CDR1 SGDLS, CDR2 YYNGEE. The V end was cut by 4 bases, the J end by 0 bases, with 16 bases between. In DNA, the CDR3 is TGTGCCAGCAGCCTTGACTCCGGGACACCGAACACCGGGGAGCTGTTTTTT. Translated: CASSLDSGTPNTGELFF.